Here is one T cell receptor beta chain with its context. Trimming took 4 bases from V and 1 from J; bases not matched to a gene: 11. CDR3 length: 18 residues. The germline CDR1 and CDR2 sequences are SGHAT and FQNNGV. Per the original data handling: It was from reference gene primer amplification that nucleated cell counts were estimated. The protocol was immunoSEQ multiplex PCR, while the TCRdb copy is restricted to in-frame clones and leaves out a portion. That table gives V, J and clone size, and the DNA gave D and trimming. The sample yields around 260,000 clones, 83% seen once. These data originate in a study of blood T cell repertoires in COVID-19. Study as a whole: Samples came from the United States, Italy and Spain, spanning acute and convalescent COVID-19. Nucleic acid was either cDNA or gDNA, and it came from T cells, B-cell-depleted T cells, or PBMCs.

J is TRBJ2-2 and V is TRBV11-2; the match to TRBD2 covers 8 bases. The TCR comes from a woman aged 45-65 years who had recovered from COVID-19. Sequencing input: peripheral blood. The DNA of the CDR3 is TGTGCCAGCAGCTCCCGGGGAGCGGGAGTGTTGAACACCGGGGAGCTGTTTTTT. Amino acids: CASSSRGAGVLNTGELFF. The full variable domain, rest sourced from reference TRBV11-2 and TRBJ2-2, is EAGVAQSPRYKIIEKRQSVAFWCNPISGHATLYWYQQILGQGPKLLIQFQNNGVVDDSQLPKDRFSAERLKGVDSTLKIQPAKLEDSAVYLCASSSRGAGVLNTGELFFGEGSRLTVL.